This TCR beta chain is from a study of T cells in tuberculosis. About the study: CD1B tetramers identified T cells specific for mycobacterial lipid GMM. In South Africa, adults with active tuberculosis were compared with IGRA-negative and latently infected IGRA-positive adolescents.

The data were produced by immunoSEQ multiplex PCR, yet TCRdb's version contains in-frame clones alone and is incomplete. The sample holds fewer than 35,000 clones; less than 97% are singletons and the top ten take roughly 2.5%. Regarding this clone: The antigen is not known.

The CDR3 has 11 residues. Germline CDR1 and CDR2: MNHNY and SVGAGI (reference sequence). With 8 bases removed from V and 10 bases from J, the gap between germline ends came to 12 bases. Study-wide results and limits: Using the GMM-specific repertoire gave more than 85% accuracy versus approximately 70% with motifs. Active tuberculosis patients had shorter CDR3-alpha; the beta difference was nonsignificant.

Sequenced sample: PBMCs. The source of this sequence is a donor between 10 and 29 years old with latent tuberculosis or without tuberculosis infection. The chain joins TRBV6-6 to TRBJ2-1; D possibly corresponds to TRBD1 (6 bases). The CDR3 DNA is TGTGCCAGCGGGCAGAGGGGGGAGCAGTTCTTC. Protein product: CASGQRGEQFF.